Presented here are 8 T cell receptor beta chains from one specimen sequenced in a study of control samples from healthy donors and cancer patients (dated by TCRdb to 2020 to 2022). Library preparation was by the immunoSEQ multiplex PCR assay. The immuneACCESS repertoire file appears here via TCRdb, limited to in-frame rearrangements. These files lack a portion of the clones; in checked studies, under half of the deficit traces to unresolved V genes, and the cause of the others is not known. This sample comprises about 220,000 clones, roughly 94% of them detected only once. Together, the top ten hold approximately 1.5% of the sample. Material for sequencing was blood. The source is a man in his forties or fifties in good health.

The chain employs TRBV9 and TRBJ2-5; D possibly corresponds to TRBD2 (5 bases). V lost 4 bases, J lost 3 bases, and 19 bases lay in between. Germline values: CDR1 SGDLS, CDR2 YYNGEE. This CDR3 is 16 amino acids long. In DNA, the CDR3 is TGTGCCAGCAGCCCTCCCGGCCGGGATTCGGAAGAGACCCAGTACTTC. Protein product: CASSPPGRDSEETQYF.

The V and J genes are TRBV7-2 and TRBJ1-2; D possibly corresponds to TRBD1 (6 bases). CDR1 and CDR2 (germline): SGHTA, FQGNSA. Trimming pared 5 bases from V and 1 base from J, leaving 11 bases between. This CDR3 comprises 14 residues. CDR3 protein: CASSGGGHNYGYTF. CDR3 DNA sequence: TGTGCCAGCAGCGGAGGGGGGCATAACTATGGCTACACCTTC.

The genes are TRBV6-5 and TRBJ1-2; 8 bases fit TRBD1. With 0 bases clipped from V and 5 bases from J, the junction kept 5 bases outside the gene matches. This CDR3 spans 15 amino acids. Germline-derived CDR1 and CDR2 are MNHEY and SVGAGI. This chain's CDR3 is CASSYSRRQGYGYTF. DNA for the CDR3: TGTGCCAGCAGTTACTCGAGGAGACAGGGGTATGGCTACACCTTC.

CDR3 sequence reads: CASSLFARQGATEAFF. The DNA of the CDR3 is TGTGCCAGCAGCTTATTCGCCCGACAGGGGGCGACTGAAGCTTTCTTT. The chain links TRBV7-3 to TRBJ1-1; 10 nucleotides align to TRBD1. The CDR3 has 16 amino acids. Germline V CDR1 and CDR2: SGHTA, FQGTGA. V dropped 2 bases and J dropped 5; count of bases not matched to a gene: 8.

V is TRBV5-1 and J is TRBJ2-3, with 8 nucleotides matching TRBD1. The CDR3 consists of 16 residues. V was pared by 4 bases and J by 5 bases, with 12 bases of the junction left unmatched. Per germline, CDR1 SGHRS and CDR2 YFSETQ. DNA of the CDR3: TGCGCCAGCAGCCTGGGGACAGGACAAGCGGGAGATACGCAGTATTTT. Protein: CASSLGTGQAGDTQYF.

The chain has TRBV24-1 and TRBJ2-3; D gene unclear. The germline V gene encodes CDR1 KGHDR and CDR2 SFDVKD. The CDR3 spans 13 residues. Between the trimmed V and J ends, which lost 3 bases and 6 bases, there was a span of 9 bases. The CDR3 sequence: CATSDEPRDTQYF. The CDR3 DNA reads as TGTGCCACCAGTGATGAACCTAGGGATACGCAGTATTTT.

A single count supports this clone. The chain links TRBV28 to TRBJ1-2; D unclear. This CDR3 contains 14 residues. Germline V lookup: CDR1 MDHEN, CDR2 SYDVKM. V was shortened by 6 bases and J by 6 bases, with 17 bases between the two germline ends. The CDR3 loop is CASSPQSKKNGYTF. The DNA of the CDR3 is TGTGCCAGCAGCCCCCAAAGCAAGAAGAATGGCTACACCTTC.

This chain connects TRBV12-5 to TRBJ2-5; 12 nucleotides match TRBD2. Unmatched junction bases numbered 7, after V lost 6 bases and J lost 2 bases. There are 16 residues in the CDR3. Per the germline V gene, CDR1 is LGHNT and CDR2 is FRNRAP. The CDR3 region is CASGTWTSGVQETQYF. The DNA for the CDR3 is TGTGCTAGTGGCACCTGGACTAGCGGGGTTCAAGAGACCCAGTACTTC.